The 31 T cell receptor beta chains listed next were all sequenced from one sample in a study of PD-L1 blockade in urothelial cancer. Here immunoSEQ multiplex PCR was the method, and the copy in TCRdb shows in-frame clones only, minus some. Here the sample spans 85,000 to 90,000 clones, 90% to 95% being singletons. The sample was PBMCs, taken around atezolizumab (anti-PD-L1) treatment. All receptors come from a man aged 55 to 70 with urothelial cancer.

V and J are TRBV7-9 and TRBJ1-2; 10 bases agree with TRBD1. The V and J ends lost 6 bases and 2 bases, in that order; junction bases with no gene match: 15. Germline CDR1 and CDR2: SEHNR and FQNEAQ (reference sequence). The CDR3 totals 18 residues. CDR3 sequence: CASSPSRDRGGRNYGYTF. In nucleotides, the CDR3 is TGTGCCAGCAGTCCGTCCCGGGACAGGGGTGGTCGAAACTATGGCTACACCTTC.

The J gene is TRBJ1-1, the V gene TRBV7-2, with TRBD1 as a possible D gene (5 bases). This CDR3 is 14 amino acids long. Trimming pared 7 bases from V and 4 bases from J, leaving 16 bases between. The germline V gene encodes CDR1 SGHTA and CDR2 FQGNSA. The CDR3 region is CASNSGLPGTEAFF. The CDR3 DNA reads TGTGCCAGCAATTCAGGGCTTCCAGGCACTGAAGCTTTCTTT. Supplemented by reference TRBV7-2 and TRBJ1-1, the full variable domain reads GAGVSQSPSNKVTEKGKDVELRCDPISGHTALYWYRQSLGQGLEFLIYFQGNSAPDKSGLPSDRFSAERTGGSVSTLTIQRTQQEDSAVYLCASNSGLPGTEAFFGQGTRLTVV.

The chain combines TRBV7-2 with TRBJ1-5; D not resolved. V lost 1 base and J 7 bases, leaving 11 bases between the germline ends. CDR1 and CDR2 (germline): SGHTA, FQGNSA. The CDR3 contains 14 residues. The CDR3 nucleotides are TGTGCCAGCAGCTTAGAGGGCCGGGAACAGCCCCAGCATTTT. Translation: CASSLEGREQPQHF.

The gene calls are TRBV19 and TRBJ2-7, with 9 bases fitting TRBD2. The CDR3 length is 14 residues. In germline, CDR1 is LNHDA, CDR2 SQIVND (reference sequence). The V segment lost 5 bases and the J segment 3 bases; nucleotides outside the gene matches: 5. The CDR3 loop reads CASSAELAGYEQYF. The DNA for the CDR3 is TGTGCCAGTAGTGCTGAACTAGCGGGCTACGAGCAGTACTTC.

This clone was found once. The chain has TRBV13 and TRBJ2-5, with 11 bases matching TRBD1. The ends lost 5 bases at V and 5 bases at J; junction bases unmatched: 7. The CDR3 consists of 15 residues. Germline assignment: CDR1 PRHDT and CDR2 FYEKMQ (reference sequence). Here the CDR3 reads CASSPRTGGKETQYF. CDR3 nucleotides: TGTGCCAGCAGCCCCCGGACAGGGGGCAAGGAGACCCAGTACTTC.

The rearrangement links TRBV18 to TRBJ1-5; D gene uncertain. The CDR3 extends over 14 amino acids. In germline, CDR1 is KGHSH, CDR2 LQKENI. V was pared by 3 bases and J by 0 bases, with 6 bases between. The CDR3 sequence is CASSPADSNQPQHF. In DNA, the CDR3 is TGTGCCAGCTCACCTGCAGATAGCAATCAGCCCCAGCATTTT.

The chain couples TRBV5-1 to TRBJ2-3; D not certain. The CDR3 is 12 amino acids. The V gene's germline CDR1 is SGHRS and CDR2 YFSETQ. V lost 5 bases and J lost 6, with 10 bases in between. For the CDR3, the DNA is TGCGCCAGCAGGCCGAACCGGGATACGCAGTATTTT. It is translated as CASRPNRDTQYF.

The chain couples TRBV11-2 to TRBJ1-4; the D is unclear. Trimming pared 1 base from V and 10 bases from J, leaving 7 bases between. The CDR3 is 12 amino acids. CDR1 and CDR2 from the germline V gene are SGHAT and FQNNGV. The CDR3, as DNA: TGTGCCAGCAGCTTAGCCGGCGGAAAACTGTTTTTT. This codes for CASSLAGGKLFF. Variable domain in full (rest from reference TRBV11-2 and TRBJ1-4): EAGVAQSPRYKIIEKRQSVAFWCNPISGHATLYWYQQILGQGPKLLIQFQNNGVVDDSQLPKDRFSAERLKGVDSTLKIQPAKLEDSAVYLCASSLAGGKLFFGSGTQLSVL.

V gene TRBV4-3 combines with J gene TRBJ2-7, with D unclear. The V gene's germline CDR1 is LGHNA and CDR2 YSLEER. V was shortened by 0 bases and J by 4 bases, with 10 bases between the two germline ends. The CDR3 consists of 14 residues. The CDR3 sequence: CASSQDMASYEQYF. CDR3 DNA sequence: TGCGCCAGCAGCCAAGATATGGCTAGTTACGAGCAGTACTTC.

The chain joins TRBV30 to TRBJ2-7; 9 bases map to TRBD1. The V and J ends lost 0 bases and 3 bases, in that order; junction bases with no gene match: 15. CDR1 is GTSNPN and CDR2 is SVGIG in the germline V gene (reference sequence). CDR3 size: 18 residues. Here the CDR3 reads CAWSVPVGRGTGLYEQYF. CDR3 nucleotides: TGTGCCTGGAGTGTACCCGTCGGTCGTGGGACAGGGCTCTACGAGCAGTACTTC.

The CDR3 loop reads CASSPYRDNEQFF. The CDR3 DNA is TGTGCCAGCAGTCCCTATCGAGACAATGAGCAGTTCTTC. The V call is TRBV7-2, the J call TRBJ2-1, with D uncertain. V was clipped by 6 bases and J by 5 bases, with 11 bases between them. The CDR3 is 13 amino acids. CDR1 and CDR2 (germline): SGHTA, FQGNSA. The full variable domain, in which reference TRBV7-2 and TRBJ2-1 provide the parts outside the CDR3, is GAGVSQSPSNKVTEKGKDVELRCDPISGHTALYWYRQSLGQGLEFLIYFQGNSAPDKSGLPSDRFSAERTGGSVSTLTIQRTQQEDSAVYLCASSPYRDNEQFFGPGTRLTVL.

The rearrangement uses TRBV4-2 and TRBJ1-4, with TRBD1 matching 8 bases. The CDR3 is made up of 17 amino acids. In germline, CDR1 is LGHNA, CDR2 YNFKEQ. V was pared by 1 base and J by 8 bases, with 12 bases of the junction left unmatched. CDR3 sequence: CASSQAIPRGPKEKLFF. CDR3 sequence (DNA): TGTGCCAGCAGCCAAGCAATACCCAGGGGGCCGAAAGAAAAACTGTTTTTT.

The chain is built from TRBV5-4 and TRBJ1-4; tentative D call: TRBD1 (5 bases). The ends were cut back, 1 base at V and 5 bases at J, with 9 bases in the middle. The germline CDR1 and CDR2 sequences are SGHNT and YYREEE (reference sequence). The CDR3 loop spans 14 amino acids. The CDR3 reads CASSLTGANEKLFF. For the CDR3, the DNA is TGTGCCAGCAGCTTGACAGGAGCAAATGAAAAACTGTTTTTT.

The V and J genes are TRBV28 and TRBJ1-4; D call uncertain. CDR3 size: 14 residues. Trimming took off 3 bases at V and 5 bases at J, with 10 bases between the two ends. CDR1 and CDR2 from the germline V gene are MDHEN and SYDVKM. CDR3 nucleotide sequence: TGTGCCAGCAGTTTCGTTCGGGGAAATGAAAAACTGTTTTTT. Translating it yields CASSFVRGNEKLFF.

This chain's CDR3 is CASSQSRGRETQYF. CDR3 nucleotides: TGTGCCAGCTCCCAGAGCAGGGGGCGAGAGACCCAGTACTTC. This chain uses TRBV18 with TRBJ2-5; 8 bases fit TRBD1. V lost 6 bases and J lost 4; bases outside the gene matches: 7. Looked up from germline, CDR1 is KGHSH and CDR2 is LQKENI. CDR3 length: 14 residues.

The gene calls are TRBV7-9 and TRBJ2-3; D may be TRBD2 (6 bases). This CDR3 region has 15 residues. Germline loops: CDR1 SEHNR, CDR2 FQNEAQ (reference sequence). Trimming pared 4 bases from V and 4 bases from J, leaving 15 bases between. The CDR3 coding sequence is TGTGCCAGCAGCTCCGGGGTAGCGGTATCAGATACGCAGTATTTT. Translating it yields CASSSGVAVSDTQYF.

V usage is TRBV7-6 and J usage is TRBJ2-2; D may be TRBD1 (5 bases). Trimming shortened V by 1 base and J by 0 bases, and 15 bases separated the two germline ends. The CDR3 runs to 18 residues. CDR1 is SGHVS and CDR2 is FNYEAQ in the germline V gene. The CDR3 DNA is TGTGCCAGCAGCTTAGGTGACAGTTCCCTTTCGAACACCGGGGAGCTGTTTTTT. Its translation: CASSLGDSSLSNTGELFF.

This clone was seen once. This chain joins TRBV18 and TRBJ1-1; perhaps TRBD1 as D (6 bases). Per the germline V gene, CDR1 is KGHSH and CDR2 is LQKENI. Trimming stripped 6 bases from V and 7 bases from J, with 24 bases between. This CDR3 has 16 amino acids. The CDR3 region has the DNA TGTGCCAGCTCCGCGCCAGGGGTCGATTTCCGGGTTGAAGCTTTCTTT. Translating it yields CASSAPGVDFRVEAFF.

The J gene is TRBJ2-1, the V gene TRBV9; 8 bases map to TRBD2. CDR1 and CDR2 from the germline V gene are SGDLS and YYNGEE. This CDR3 spans 15 amino acids. The V gene end was trimmed by 4 bases and the J gene end by 4 bases; junction bases not matched to a gene: 7. The CDR3 reads CASSLSGGVYNEQFF. The CDR3 bases are TGTGCCAGCAGCCTAAGCGGGGGAGTATACAATGAGCAGTTCTTC.

This clone was counted a single time. The chain couples TRBV6-1 to TRBJ2-3; 7 bases are a match to TRBD1. Per the germline V gene, CDR1 is MNHNS and CDR2 is SASEGT. The CDR3 contains 15 residues. Trimming at V came to 7 bases and at J to 3 bases, leaving 10 bases not matched to a gene. CDR3 sequence (DNA): TGTGCCAGCACTTCTTCACAGGGGATGACAGATACGCAGTATTTT. Translation gives CASTSSQGMTDTQYF.

The chain links TRBV7-2 to TRBJ1-6; no firm D call. V was trimmed by 5 bases and J by 7 bases, leaving 18 bases between them. CDR1 SGHTA and CDR2 FQGNSA come from the germline V gene. The CDR3 extends over 16 amino acids. The CDR3 coding sequence is TGTGCCAGCAGCCACAAAAATCCGGGTTACAATTCACCCCTCCACTTT. It specifies CASSHKNPGYNSPLHF.

The chain has TRBV21-1 and TRBJ1-6; the table's D call, TRBD1, has no DNA check behind it. TRBV21-1 is a documented pseudogene. This CDR3 comprises 15 residues. The CDR3 coding sequence is TGTGCCAGCAGCAATTCAGGGCTGTATAATTCACCCCTCCACTTT. Its protein is CASSNSGLYNSPLHF.

The rearrangement uses TRBV30 and TRBJ1-6; no clear D. The CDR3 spans 11 residues. Trimming removed 3 bases from V and 6 bases from J, with 3 bases in between. Germline loops: CDR1 GTSNPN, CDR2 SVGIG (reference sequence). The CDR3 spells CAWSGNSPLHF. The CDR3 DNA reads as TGTGCCTGGAGCGGTAATTCACCCCTCCACTTT. The complete variable domain, with remaining parts taken from reference TRBV30 and TRBJ1-6, reads SQTIHQWPATLVQPVGSPLSLECTVEGTSNPNLYWYRQAAGRGLQLLFYSVGIGQISSEVPQNLSASRPQDRQFILSSKKLLLSDSGFYLCAWSGNSPLHFGNGTRLTVT.

The J gene is TRBJ2-7, the V gene TRBV11-2; 8 bases map to TRBD1. The CDR3 length is 14 residues. The junction had 2 bases not matched to a gene; V was cut back by 4 bases and J by 0 bases. The V gene's germline CDR1 is SGHAT and CDR2 FQNNGV. The CDR3 protein is CASSYGTGSYEQYF. The CDR3 DNA reads as TGTGCCAGCAGCTATGGGACAGGCTCCTACGAGCAGTACTTC.

The chain is built from TRBV30 and TRBJ2-1; 9 nucleotides match TRBD2. The trim removed 5 bases at V and 3 bases at J, leaving 2 bases unmatched. In germline, CDR1 is GTSNPN, CDR2 SVGIG (reference sequence). This CDR3 has 13 residues. DNA for the CDR3: TGTGCCTGGGAGACTAGCGGCTACAATGAGCAGTTCTTC. Translating it yields CAWETSGYNEQFF.

This rearrangement joins TRBV7-8 to TRBJ2-3; D is uncertain. Trimming removed 0 bases at V and 1 base at J, with 5 bases between. Germline CDR1 and CDR2: SGHVS and FQNEAQ. The CDR3 contains 14 residues. The CDR3 sequence: CASSLAQGTDTQYF. The CDR3 DNA is TGTGCCAGCAGCTTAGCTCAGGGCACAGATACGCAGTATTTT.

V and J are TRBV18 and TRBJ2-2, with 7 bases lining up with TRBD1. Germline V gene lookup returns CDR1 KGHSH and CDR2 LQKENI. Trimming at V came to 5 bases and at J to 1 base, leaving 7 bases not matched to a gene. The CDR3 totals 16 residues. The CDR3 protein is CASSTPTGLNTGELFF. The CDR3 DNA reads TGTGCCAGCTCAACTCCGACAGGGCTGAACACCGGGGAGCTGTTTTTT.

The table lists this clone with a few counts. The V gene is TRBV10-1, the J gene TRBJ1-5; perhaps TRBD1 as D (6 bases). V lost 5 bases and J 8 bases, leaving 13 bases between the germline ends. Germline V gene data show CDR1 as WNHNN and CDR2 as SYGVQD (reference sequence). This CDR3 comprises 13 residues. The CDR3 DNA is TGCGCCAGCAGTACAGGGTATAGGGAGCCCCAGCATTTT. Its translation: CASSTGYREPQHF.

The CDR3 here is CASRGTGDTGELFF. The CDR3 DNA reads TGTGCCAGCAGGGGGACAGGGGACACCGGGGAGCTGTTTTTT. V gene TRBV2 combines with J gene TRBJ2-2; 10 bases line up with TRBD1. Germline CDR1 reads SNHLY; CDR2 reads FYNNEI. V was clipped by 6 bases and J by 3 bases; unmatched bases: 1. The length of the CDR3 is 14 residues.

The chain couples TRBV14 to TRBJ2-2; D gene unclear. Germline V gives CDR1 SGHDN, CDR2 FVKESK. V lost 3 bases and J lost 7, with 9 bases in between. The CDR3 covers 13 residues. The CDR3 nucleotides are TGTGCCAGCAGCCAGACGGAGCGCGGGGAGCTGTTTTTT. This sequence encodes CASSQTERGELFF. Supplemented by reference TRBV14 and TRBJ2-2, the full variable domain reads EAGVTQFPSHSVIEKGQTVTLRCDPISGHDNLYWYRRVMGKEIKFLLHFVKESKQDESGMPNNRFLAERTGGTYSTLKVQPAELEDSGVYFCASSQTERGELFFGEGSRLTVL.

The V call is TRBV7-2, the J call TRBJ1-1; D unclear. This CDR3 comprises 15 residues. CDR1 is SGHTA and CDR2 is FQGNSA in the germline V gene. V lost 5 bases, J lost 0 bases, and 13 bases lay in between. CDR3 in amino acids: CASSLGVHMNTEAFF. Written as DNA, the CDR3 is TGTGCCAGCAGCCTCGGGGTCCATATGAACACTGAAGCTTTCTTT.